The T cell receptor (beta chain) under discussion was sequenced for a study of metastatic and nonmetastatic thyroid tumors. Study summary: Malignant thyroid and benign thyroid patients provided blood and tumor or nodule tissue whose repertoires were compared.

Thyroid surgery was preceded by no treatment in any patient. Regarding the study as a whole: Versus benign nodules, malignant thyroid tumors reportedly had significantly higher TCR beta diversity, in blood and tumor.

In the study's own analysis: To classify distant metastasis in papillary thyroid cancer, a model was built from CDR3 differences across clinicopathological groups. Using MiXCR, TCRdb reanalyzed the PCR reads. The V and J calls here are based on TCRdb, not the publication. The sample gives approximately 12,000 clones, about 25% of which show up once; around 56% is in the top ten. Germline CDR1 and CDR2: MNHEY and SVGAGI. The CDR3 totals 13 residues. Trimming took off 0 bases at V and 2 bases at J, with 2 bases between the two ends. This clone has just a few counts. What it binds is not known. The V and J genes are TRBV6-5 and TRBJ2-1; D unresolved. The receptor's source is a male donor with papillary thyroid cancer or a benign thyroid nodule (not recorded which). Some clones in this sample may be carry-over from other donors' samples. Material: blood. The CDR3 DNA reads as TGTGCCAGCAGTTACTCCCCCTACAATGAGCAGTTCTTC. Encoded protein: CASSYSPYNEQFF.